A single sample gave rise to the 7 T cell receptor beta chains below, sequenced in a study of blood T cell repertoires in COVID-19. Libraries were prepared by immunoSEQ multiplex PCR; TCRdb keeps only in-frame clonotypes and omits some of them. The sample lists 450,000 to 500,000 clones, roughly 85% occurring once. Sample: peripheral blood. The receptors stem from a human donor in a cohort sampled during active COVID-19.

The CDR3 is CASSQGVQRSSYNEQFF. In DNA form, the CDR3 reads TGTGCCAGCAGCCAAGGCGTACAGCGGAGCTCCTACAATGAGCAGTTCTTC. The J gene is TRBJ2-1, the V gene TRBV4-2; tentatively, D is TRBD2 (5 bases). V was clipped by 1 base and J by 0 bases, with 13 bases between them. Germline V lookup: CDR1 LGHNA, CDR2 YNFKEQ. The CDR3 covers 17 residues.

The genes are TRBV5-1 and TRBJ2-1; 10 bases line up with TRBD2. J was trimmed by 5 bases and V by 2 bases; bases with no gene match: 7. CDR1 is SGHRS and CDR2 is YFSETQ in the germline V gene. The CDR3 extends over 16 amino acids. This CDR3 reads CASSFLAGVTDNEQFF. In nucleotides, the CDR3 is TGCGCCAGCAGCTTCCTAGCGGGAGTAACTGACAATGAGCAGTTCTTC.

Of note for this clone: A read error may produce the germline difference seen at one junction end. This rearrangement joins TRBV19 to TRBJ2-1, with TRBD2 matching over 8 bases. CDR1 is LNHDA and CDR2 is SQIVND in the germline V gene (reference sequence). The length of the CDR3 is 17 residues. Written as DNA, the CDR3 is TGTGCCAGTAGTATTGCCCGGACTAGCCGACTCTACACTGAGCAGTTCTTC. The encoded protein is CASSIARTSRLYTEQFF.

In nucleotides, the CDR3 is TGTGCCAGCAGTTACCCCGGGACAGGAAACATTCAGTACTTC. Amino acids: CASSYPGTGNIQYF. J is TRBJ2-4 and V is TRBV6-2 or TRBV6-3; 8 bases align to TRBD1. CDR3 size: 14 residues. Germline V lookup: CDR1 MNHEY, CDR2 SVGEGT. V gave up 2 bases and J gave up 6 bases; unmatched junction bases: 3.

The chain joins TRBV10-2 to TRBJ1-3, with 7 bases matching TRBD1. J gave up 0 bases and V 3 bases, and 5 bases lay outside the gene matches. Germline CDR1 reads WSHSY; CDR2 reads SAAADI. CDR3 length equals 16 residues. The CDR3, as DNA: TGCGCCAGCAGTGACTGGGGACAGAGCTCTGGAAACACCATATATTTT. This gives the protein CASSDWGQSSGNTIYF.

The V gene is TRBV4-1, the J gene TRBJ2-1; 8 nucleotides agree with TRBD2. From germline, CDR1 is MGHRA and CDR2 YSYEKL. The CDR3 loop spans 14 amino acids. Trimming at V came to 2 bases and at J to 7 bases, leaving 4 bases not matched to a gene. CDR3 sequence reads: CASSQFSGENEQFF. The CDR3 nucleotides are TGCGCCAGCAGCCAATTTAGCGGGGAGAATGAGCAGTTCTTC.

This clone was seen once. V gene TRBV24-1 combines with J gene TRBJ2-3, with 8 positions matching TRBD2. The V and J ends lost 5 bases and 2 bases, in that order; junction bases with no gene match: 8. Germline lookup yields CDR1 KGHDR and CDR2 SFDVKD. The length of the CDR3 is 16 residues. The CDR3 DNA sequence: TGTGCCACCAGTGGTTTCGGGAGGGGGAACACAGATACGCAGTATTTT. Protein: CATSGFGRGNTDTQYF.